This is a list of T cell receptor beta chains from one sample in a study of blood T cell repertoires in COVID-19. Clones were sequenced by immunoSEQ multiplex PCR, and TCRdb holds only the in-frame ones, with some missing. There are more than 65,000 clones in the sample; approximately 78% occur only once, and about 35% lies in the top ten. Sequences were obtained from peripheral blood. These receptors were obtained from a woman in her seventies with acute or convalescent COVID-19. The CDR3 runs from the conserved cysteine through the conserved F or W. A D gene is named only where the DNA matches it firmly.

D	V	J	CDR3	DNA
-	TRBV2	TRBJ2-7	CASSDEGTYEQYF	TGTGCCAGCAGTGATGAGGGAACCTACGAGCAGTACTTC
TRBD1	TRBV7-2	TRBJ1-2	CASGLQGAVGYTF	TGTGCCAGCGGGTTACAGGGGGCGGTTGGCTACACCTTC
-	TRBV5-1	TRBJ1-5	CASSPGQRNQPQHF	TGCGCCAGCAGCCCCGGACAGAGAAATCAGCCCCAGCATTTT
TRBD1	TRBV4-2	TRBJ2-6	CASSQVGTGVSGANVLTF	TGTGCCAGCAGCCAAGTGGGGACAGGGGTTTCTGGGGCCAACGTCCTGACTTTC
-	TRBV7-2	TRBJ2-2	CASSLAGVPGELFF	TGTGCCAGCAGCTTAGCGGGAGTTCCCGGGGAGCTGTTTTTT
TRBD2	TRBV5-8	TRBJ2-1	CASSLTSGDYNEQFF	TGTGCCAGCAGCTTGACTAGCGGGGACTACAATGAGCAGTTCTTC
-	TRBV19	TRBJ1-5	CASSIDPQVQPQHF	TGTGCCAGTAGTATAGACCCCCAGGTACAGCCCCAGCATTTT
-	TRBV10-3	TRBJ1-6	CAGRAAGVDNSPLHF	TGTGCCGGCCGGGCTGCCGGGGTCGATAATTCACCCCTCCACTTT
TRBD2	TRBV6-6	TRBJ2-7	CASSYSTSGVSYEQYF	TGTGCCAGCAGTTACTCAACTAGCGGGGTTTCCTACGAGCAGTACTTC
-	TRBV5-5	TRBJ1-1	CASSSTGGIGNTEAFF	TGTGCCAGCAGCTCCACCGGGGGGATCGGGAACACTGAAGCTTTCTTT